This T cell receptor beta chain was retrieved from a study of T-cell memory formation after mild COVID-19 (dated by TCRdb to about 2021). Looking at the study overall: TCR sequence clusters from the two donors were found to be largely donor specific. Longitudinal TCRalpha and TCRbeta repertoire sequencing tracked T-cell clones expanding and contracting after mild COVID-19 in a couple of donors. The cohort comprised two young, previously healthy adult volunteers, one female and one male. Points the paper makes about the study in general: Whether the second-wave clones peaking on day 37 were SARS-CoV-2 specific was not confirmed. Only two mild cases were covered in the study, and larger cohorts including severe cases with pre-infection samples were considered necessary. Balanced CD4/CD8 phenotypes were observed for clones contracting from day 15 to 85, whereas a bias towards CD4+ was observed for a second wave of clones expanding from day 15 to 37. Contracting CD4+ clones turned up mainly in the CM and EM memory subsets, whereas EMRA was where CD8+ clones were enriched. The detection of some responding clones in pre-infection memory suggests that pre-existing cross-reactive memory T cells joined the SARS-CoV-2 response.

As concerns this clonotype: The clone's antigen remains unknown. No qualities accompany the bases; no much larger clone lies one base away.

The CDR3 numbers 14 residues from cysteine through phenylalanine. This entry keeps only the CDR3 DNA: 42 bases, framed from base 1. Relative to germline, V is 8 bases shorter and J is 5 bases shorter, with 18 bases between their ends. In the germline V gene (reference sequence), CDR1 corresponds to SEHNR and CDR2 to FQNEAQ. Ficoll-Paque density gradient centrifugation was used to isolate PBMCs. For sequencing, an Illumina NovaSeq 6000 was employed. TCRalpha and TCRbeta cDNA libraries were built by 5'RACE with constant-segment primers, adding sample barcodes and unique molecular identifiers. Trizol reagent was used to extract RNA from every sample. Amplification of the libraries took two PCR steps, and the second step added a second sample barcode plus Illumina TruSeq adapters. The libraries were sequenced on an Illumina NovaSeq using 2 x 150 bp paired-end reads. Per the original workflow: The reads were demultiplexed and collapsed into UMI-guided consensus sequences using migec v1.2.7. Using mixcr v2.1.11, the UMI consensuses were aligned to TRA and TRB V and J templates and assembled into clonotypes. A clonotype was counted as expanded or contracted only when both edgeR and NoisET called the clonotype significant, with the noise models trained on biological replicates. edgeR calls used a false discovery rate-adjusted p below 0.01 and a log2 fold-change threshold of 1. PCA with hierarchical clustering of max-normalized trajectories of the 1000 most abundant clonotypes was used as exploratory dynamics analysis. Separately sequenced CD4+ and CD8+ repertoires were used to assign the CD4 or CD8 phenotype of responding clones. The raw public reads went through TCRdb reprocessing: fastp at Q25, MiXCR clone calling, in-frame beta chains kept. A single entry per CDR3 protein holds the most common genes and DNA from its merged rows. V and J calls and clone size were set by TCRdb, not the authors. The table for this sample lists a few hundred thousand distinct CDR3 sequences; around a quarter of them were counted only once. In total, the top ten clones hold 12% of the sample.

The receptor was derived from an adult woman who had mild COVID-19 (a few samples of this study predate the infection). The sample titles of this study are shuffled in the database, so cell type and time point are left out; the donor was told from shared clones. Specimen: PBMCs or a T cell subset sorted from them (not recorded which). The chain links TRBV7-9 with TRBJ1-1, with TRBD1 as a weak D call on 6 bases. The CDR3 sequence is CASGTGGGATEAFF. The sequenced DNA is TGTGCCAGCGGCACAGGAGGGGGGGCGACTGAAGCTTTCTTT.